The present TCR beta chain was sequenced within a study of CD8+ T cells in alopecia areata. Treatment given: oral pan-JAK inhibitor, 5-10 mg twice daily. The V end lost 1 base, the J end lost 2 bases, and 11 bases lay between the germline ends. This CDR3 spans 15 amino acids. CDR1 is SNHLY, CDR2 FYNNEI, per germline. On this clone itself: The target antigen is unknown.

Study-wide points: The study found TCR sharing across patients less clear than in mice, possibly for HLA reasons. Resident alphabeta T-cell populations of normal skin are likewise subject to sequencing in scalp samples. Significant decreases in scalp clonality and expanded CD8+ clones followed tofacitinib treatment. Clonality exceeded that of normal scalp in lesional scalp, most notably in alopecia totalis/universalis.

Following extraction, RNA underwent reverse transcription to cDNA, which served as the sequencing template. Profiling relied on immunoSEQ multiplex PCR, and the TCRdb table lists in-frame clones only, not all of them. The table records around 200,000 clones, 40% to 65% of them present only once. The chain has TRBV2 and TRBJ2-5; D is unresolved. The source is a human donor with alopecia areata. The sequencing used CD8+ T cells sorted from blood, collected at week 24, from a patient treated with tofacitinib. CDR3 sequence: CASSEGTTPQETQYF. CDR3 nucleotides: TGTGCCAGCAGTGAAGGAACAACACCTCAAGAGACCCAGTACTTC.